This passage covers 22 T cell receptor beta chains from one sample sequenced in a study of blood T cell repertoires in COVID-19. TCRdb's table, derived via immunoSEQ multiplex PCR, lists solely in-frame clones and lacks some. The sample yields about 27,000 clones, around nine tenths seen once. The material sequenced was peripheral blood. These receptors were collected from a human donor with active COVID-19. The donor label of this sample is uncertain.

The chain carries TRBV10-3 and TRBJ2-2; maybe TRBD2 (6 bases). Trimming cost V 7 bases and J 0 bases, with 9 bases left between them. The germline gives CDR1 ENHRY, CDR2 SYGVKD. The CDR3 consists of 14 residues. The CDR3 region is CAIMGGPNTGELFF. Written as DNA, the CDR3 is TGTGCCATCATGGGGGGACCGAACACCGGGGAGCTGTTTTTT.

The chain is built from TRBV4-2 and TRBJ1-1; 7 bases are shared with TRBD1. There are 18 residues in the CDR3. Germline V CDR1 and CDR2: LGHNA, YNFKEQ. V was pared by 0 bases and J by 4 bases, with 14 bases of the junction left unmatched. CDR3 bases: TGTGCCAGCAGCCAAGATCCCCAGGGGGTAGGGAGGAGCACTGAAGCTTTCTTT. It yields the protein CASSQDPQGVGRSTEAFF.

This clone was observed a single time. The chain couples TRBV6-2 or TRBV6-3 to TRBJ1-1; D is possibly TRBD1 (5 bases). The germline V gene has CDR1 MNHEY and CDR2 SVGEGT. The CDR3 length is 14 residues. V lost 4 bases, J lost 7 bases, and 16 bases lay in between. The DNA of the CDR3 is TGTGCCAGCAGTTCCGGGACTCCACCGCTTGAAGCTTTCTTT. This codes for CASSSGTPPLEAFF.

The V call is TRBV12-3 or TRBV12-4, the J call TRBJ2-3; the D is unclear. This CDR3 region has 12 residues. V shed 6 bases and J shed 4 bases, with 8 bases lying between them. For the CDR3, the DNA is TGTGCCAGCAGCCCCGTTTCAGATACGCAGTATTTT. Translation gives CASSPVSDTQYF.

The chain carries TRBV5-1 and TRBJ2-1; 8 nucleotides align to TRBD2. Germline CDR1 is SGHRS and CDR2 is YFSETQ. J gave up 6 bases and V 2 bases, and 13 bases lay outside the gene matches. The CDR3 totals 17 residues. The CDR3 sequence is CASSFYRLAGSGNEQFF. The CDR3 DNA reads as TGCGCCAGCAGCTTCTACCGGCTAGCGGGCAGCGGCAATGAGCAGTTCTTC.

The J gene is TRBJ2-5, the V gene TRBV11-2, with 9 bases matching TRBD2. V dropped 3 bases and J dropped 4; count of bases not matched to a gene: 12. The CDR3 is 17 amino acids. The germline gives CDR1 SGHAT, CDR2 FQNNGV. The CDR3 region is CASSFFGLAGVGETQYF. DNA for the CDR3: TGTGCCAGCAGCTTTTTCGGGTTAGCGGGGGTAGGAGAGACCCAGTACTTC.

The rearrangement joins TRBV28 to TRBJ2-5; 12 nucleotides match TRBD2. Germline CDR1 is MDHEN and CDR2 is SYDVKM. V gave up 6 bases and J gave up 3 bases; unmatched junction bases: 5. The CDR3 loop spans 15 amino acids. The CDR3 is CASRELAGGKETQYF. Here the CDR3 DNA reads TGTGCCAGCAGAGAACTAGCGGGAGGTAAAGAGACCCAGTACTTC.

This clone was observed once. This chain links TRBV5-1 with TRBJ2-7; 7 nucleotides align to TRBD2. The CDR3 spans 14 residues. Germline V CDR1 and CDR2: SGHRS, YFSETQ. Unmatched junction bases numbered 5, after V lost 0 bases and J lost 5 bases. The CDR3 region has the DNA TGCGCCAGCAGCTTGGCCGGACTAGTCAACGAGCAGTACTTC. Translated: CASSLAGLVNEQYF.

Only one count was recorded for this clone. The chain carries TRBV3-1 (or the pseudogene TRBV3-2) and TRBJ2-4; 13 bases map to TRBD2. Per germline, CDR1 LGHDT and CDR2 YNNKEL (reference sequence). J was trimmed by 0 bases and V by 4 bases; bases with no gene match: 9. The CDR3 contains 19 residues. CDR3 sequence reads: CASSPGLAGDLVAKNIQYF. The DNA of the CDR3 is TGTGCCAGCAGCCCTGGACTAGCGGGGGATCTCGTAGCCAAAAACATTCAGTACTTC.

The chain employs TRBV28 and TRBJ2-1; maybe TRBD1 (6 bases). Per germline, CDR1 MDHEN and CDR2 SYDVKM. The CDR3 extends over 14 amino acids. V was cut by 3 bases and J by 4 bases, with 10 bases left in between. The CDR3 DNA is TGTGCCAGCAGTTTGCCAGGGGCGTACAATGAGCAGTTCTTC. It specifies CASSLPGAYNEQFF. Together with reference TRBV28 and TRBJ2-1, the CDR3 gives the full variable domain: DVKVTQSSRYLVKRTGEKVFLECVQDMDHENMFWYRQDPGLGLRLIYFSYDVKMKEKGDIPEGYSVSREKKERFSLILESASTNQTSMYLCASSLPGAYNEQFFGPGTRLTVL.

This rearrangement joins TRBV7-9 to TRBJ2-5; D remains ambiguous. V was clipped by 1 base and J by 1 base, with 7 bases between them. From germline, CDR1 is SEHNR and CDR2 FQNEAQ (reference sequence). The CDR3 runs to 14 residues. The CDR3 DNA reads TGTGCCAGCAGCTTAGAGGCAGGCCAAGAGACCCAGTACTTC. It specifies CASSLEAGQETQYF.

V is TRBV10-2 and J is TRBJ2-3, with 12 bases matching TRBD2. The CDR3 spans 16 residues. Germline trimming cut 5 bases from V and 2 bases from J; bases unmatched to any gene: 5. Germline V lookup: CDR1 WSHSY, CDR2 SAAADI. Here the CDR3 DNA reads TGCGCCAGCAGTTTTACTAGCGGGGGGTCCACAGATACGCAGTATTTT. Its protein product is CASSFTSGGSTDTQYF.

The V call is TRBV5-4, the J call TRBJ2-1; 10 nucleotides align to TRBD2. Germline V gives CDR1 SGHNT, CDR2 YYREEE (reference sequence). The CDR3 spans 16 residues. Trimming took 1 base from V and 4 from J; bases not matched to a gene: 5. CDR3 sequence (DNA): TGTGCCAGCAGCTTGCAAGGACTAGCGGTTTACAATGAGCAGTTCTTC. It encodes CASSLQGLAVYNEQFF.

CDR3 bases: TGTGCCAGCTCACCAATTGTCAGGAACTCTGGAAACACCATATATTTT. Translated, it gives CASSPIVRNSGNTIYF. The rearrangement links TRBV18 to TRBJ1-3; D remains unclear. CDR1 and CDR2 from the germline V gene are KGHSH and LQKENI. This CDR3 has 16 residues. V dropped 2 bases and J dropped 0 bases, with 11 bases sitting between them.

The chain links TRBV14 to TRBJ2-7, with 9 bases identical to TRBD2. This CDR3 has 17 residues. In germline, CDR1 is SGHDN, CDR2 FVKESK. The V gene end was trimmed by 4 bases and the J gene end by 3 bases; junction bases not matched to a gene: 13. CDR3 bases: TGTGCCAGCAGCCCTGAGATGCGGACTAGCGTTTACTACGAGCAGTACTTC. It specifies CASSPEMRTSVYYEQYF. Full variable domain (missing parts from reference TRBV14 and TRBJ2-7): EAGVTQFPSHSVIEKGQTVTLRCDPISGHDNLYWYRRVMGKEIKFLLHFVKESKQDESGMPNNRFLAERTGGTYSTLKVQPAELEDSGVYFCASSPEMRTSVYYEQYFGPGTRLTVT.

The chain is built from TRBV5-6 and TRBJ2-1; D not resolved. This CDR3 contains 13 residues. Per germline, CDR1 SGHDT and CDR2 YYEEEE. The germline V and J ends were trimmed by 4 bases and 6 bases, with 11 bases remaining between them. CDR3 amino acids: CASSLPVRNEQFF. For the CDR3, the DNA is TGTGCCAGCAGCCTCCCGGTTCGCAATGAGCAGTTCTTC.

The chain joins TRBV11-2 to TRBJ2-7; TRBD1 aligns across 7 bases. After removal of 4 bases from V and 3 bases from J, the junction contained 3 bases not matched to a gene. The CDR3 length is 13 residues. Germline assignment: CDR1 SGHAT and CDR2 FQNNGV. CDR3 nucleotide sequence: TGTGCCAGCAGCTCCGGACAGGACTACGAGCAGTACTTC. Translation: CASSSGQDYEQYF. Full variable domain (missing parts from reference TRBV11-2 and TRBJ2-7): EAGVAQSPRYKIIEKRQSVAFWCNPISGHATLYWYQQILGQGPKLLIQFQNNGVVDDSQLPKDRFSAERLKGVDSTLKIQPAKLEDSAVYLCASSSGQDYEQYFGPGTRLTVT.

J is TRBJ1-2 and V is TRBV5-8, with D possibly being TRBD1 (5 bases). V lost 0 bases to trimming and J lost 2 bases, with 8 bases between them. Germline V gene lookup returns CDR1 SGHTS and CDR2 YDEGEE. This CDR3 contains 14 residues. The CDR3 DNA is TGTGCCAGCAGCTTGGACAGGCGGAACTATGGCTACACCTTC. Translating it yields CASSLDRRNYGYTF.

This clone was observed a single time. The chain recombines TRBV4-1 with TRBJ2-1; 12 bases line up with TRBD2. With 1 base clipped from V and 3 bases from J, the junction kept 1 base outside the gene matches. Germline V gene sequence: CDR1 MGHRA, CDR2 YSYEKL. This CDR3 contains 16 residues. The CDR3, as DNA: TGCGCCAGCAGCCAAGGACTAGCGGGAGTCTACAATGAGCAGTTCTTC. It yields the protein CASSQGLAGVYNEQFF.

The sample holds one count of this clone. This chain connects TRBV10-1 to TRBJ2-1; 7 bases are a match to TRBD2. After removal of 6 bases from V and 2 bases from J, the junction contained 1 base not matched to a gene. The CDR3 covers 13 residues. CDR1 and CDR2 from the germline V gene are WNHNN and SYGVQD (reference sequence). CDR3 nucleotide sequence: TGCGCCAGCAGCGCGGGGGCCTACAATGAGCAGTTCTTC. This gives the protein CASSAGAYNEQFF.

V and J are TRBV6-5 and TRBJ2-2; TRBD2 matches 9 bases. The V gene's germline CDR1 is MNHEY and CDR2 SVGAGI. The CDR3 loop spans 15 amino acids. The junction had 6 bases not matched to a gene; V was cut back by 4 bases and J by 6 bases. CDR3 sequence (DNA): TGTGCCAGCAGTTCGGCGGGGGGGCCTTCCGGGGAGCTGTTTTTT. Translation gives CASSSAGGPSGELFF.

The chain links TRBV24-1 to TRBJ2-7; a weak D match, TRBD1 (7 bases). The CDR3 totals 14 residues. Trimming took 5 bases from V and 5 from J, leaving 15 bases between them. The germline V gene has CDR1 KGHDR and CDR2 SFDVKD. The CDR3 is CATSGRGRNDEQYF. The CDR3 DNA reads as TGTGCCACCAGTGGGAGGGGGCGGAATGACGAGCAGTACTTC.